This TCR beta chain was captured by sequencing in a study of blood T cell repertoires in COVID-19. On the study more broadly: The cDNA or gDNA used as material had been derived from T cells, B-cell-depleted T cells, or PBMCs.

Germline loops: CDR1 MDHEN, CDR2 SYDVKM. The V and J ends lost 5 bases and 2 bases, in that order; junction bases with no gene match: 0. This CDR3 is built from 14 residues. Allocation to cohorts depended on clinical history reported by the participants. Clones were read by immunoSEQ multiplex PCR, and TCRdb kept only the in-frame ones, dropping some. The data hold roughly 230,000 clones, with over 75% observed a single time. The sequenced sample was PBMCs or T cells enriched from blood (not recorded which). The clonotype comes from a man aged 25 to 45 in a cohort exposed to, infected with or recovered from COVID-19 (not recorded which). The chain is built from TRBV28 and TRBJ2-7; 13 bases fit TRBD2. The CDR3 sequence is CASSGLAGAYEQYF. Here the CDR3 DNA reads TGTGCCAGCAGTGGACTAGCGGGAGCCTACGAGCAGTACTTC.